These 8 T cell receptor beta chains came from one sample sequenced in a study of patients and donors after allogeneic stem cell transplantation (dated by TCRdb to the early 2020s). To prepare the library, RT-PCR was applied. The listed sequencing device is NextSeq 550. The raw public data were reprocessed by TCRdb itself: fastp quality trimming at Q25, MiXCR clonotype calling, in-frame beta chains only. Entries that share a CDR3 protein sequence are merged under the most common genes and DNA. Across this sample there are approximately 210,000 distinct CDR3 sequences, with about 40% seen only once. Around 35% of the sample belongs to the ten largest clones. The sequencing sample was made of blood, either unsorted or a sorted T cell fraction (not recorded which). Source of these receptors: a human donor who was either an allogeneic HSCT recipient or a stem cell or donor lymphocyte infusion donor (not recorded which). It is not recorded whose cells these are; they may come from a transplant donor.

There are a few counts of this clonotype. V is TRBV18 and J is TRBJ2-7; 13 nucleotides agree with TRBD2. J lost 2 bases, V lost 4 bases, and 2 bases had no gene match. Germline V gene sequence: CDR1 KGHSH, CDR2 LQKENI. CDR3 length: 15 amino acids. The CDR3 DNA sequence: TGTGCCAGCTCACTCGGGACTAGCGGGACCTACGAGCAGTACTTC. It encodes CASSLGTSGTYEQYF.

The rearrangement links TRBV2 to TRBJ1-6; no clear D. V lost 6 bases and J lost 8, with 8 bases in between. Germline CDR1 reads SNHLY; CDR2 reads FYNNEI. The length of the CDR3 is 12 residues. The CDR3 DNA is TGTGCCAGCAGCCCTCCCGATTCACCCCTCCACTTT. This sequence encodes CASSPPDSPLHF.

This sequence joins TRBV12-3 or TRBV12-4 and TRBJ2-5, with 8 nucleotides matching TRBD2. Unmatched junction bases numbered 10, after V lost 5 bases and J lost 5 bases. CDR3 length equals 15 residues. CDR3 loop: CASSPSRGGLETQYF. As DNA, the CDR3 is TGTGCCAGCAGTCCGTCCCGGGGGGGTTTGGAGACCCAGTACTTC.

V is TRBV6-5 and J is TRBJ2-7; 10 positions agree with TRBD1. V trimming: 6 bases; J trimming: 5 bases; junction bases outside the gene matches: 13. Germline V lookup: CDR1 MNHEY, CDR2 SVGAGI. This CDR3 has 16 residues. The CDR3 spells CASRMKIGTGAHEQYF. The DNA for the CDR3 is TGTGCCAGCAGAATGAAAATCGGGACAGGGGCCCACGAGCAGTACTTC.

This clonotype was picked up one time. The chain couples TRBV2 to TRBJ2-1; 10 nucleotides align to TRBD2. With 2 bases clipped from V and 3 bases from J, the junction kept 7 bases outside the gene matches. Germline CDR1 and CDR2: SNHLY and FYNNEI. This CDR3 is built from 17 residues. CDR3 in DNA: TGTGCCAGCAGTGAACCGAGCGGGAGGGACTTCTACAATGAGCAGTTCTTC. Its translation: CASSEPSGRDFYNEQFF. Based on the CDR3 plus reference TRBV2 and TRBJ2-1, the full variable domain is EPEVTQTPSHQVTQMGQEVILRCVPISNHLYFYWYRQILGQKVEFLVSFYNNEISEKSEIFDDQFSVERPDGSNFTLKIRSTKLEDSAMYFCASSEPSGRDFYNEQFFGPGTRLTVL.

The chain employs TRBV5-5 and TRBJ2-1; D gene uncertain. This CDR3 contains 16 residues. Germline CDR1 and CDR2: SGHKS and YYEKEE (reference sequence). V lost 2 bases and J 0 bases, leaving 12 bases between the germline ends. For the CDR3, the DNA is TGTGCCAGCAGCTTACGAGTGGAAGGCTCCTACAATGAGCAGTTCTTC. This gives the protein CASSLRVEGSYNEQFF. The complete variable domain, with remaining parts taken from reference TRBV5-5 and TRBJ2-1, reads DAGVTQSPTHLIKTRGQQVTLRCSPISGHKSVSWYQQVLGQGPQFIFQYYEKEERGRGNFPDRFSARQFPNYSSELNVNALLLGDSALYLCASSLRVEGSYNEQFFGPGTRLTVL.

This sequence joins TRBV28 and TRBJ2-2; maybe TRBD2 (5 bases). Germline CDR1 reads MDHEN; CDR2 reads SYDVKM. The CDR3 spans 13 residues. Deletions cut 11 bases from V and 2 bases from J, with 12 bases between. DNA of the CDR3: TGTGCCGTGACGAGGGCAAACACCGGGGAGCTGTTTTTT. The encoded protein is CAVTRANTGELFF.

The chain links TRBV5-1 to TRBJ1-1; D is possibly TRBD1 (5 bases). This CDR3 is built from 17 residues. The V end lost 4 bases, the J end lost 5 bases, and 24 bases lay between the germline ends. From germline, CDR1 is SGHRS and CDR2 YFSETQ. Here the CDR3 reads CASSTPLEGQEGTEAFF. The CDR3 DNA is TGCGCCAGCAGCACACCGCTGGAGGGGCAAGAGGGTACTGAAGCTTTCTTT. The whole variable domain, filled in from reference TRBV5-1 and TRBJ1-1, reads KAGVTQTPRYLIKTRGQQVTLSCSPISGHRSVSWYQQTPGQGLQFLFEYFSETQRNKGNFPGRFSGRQFSNSRSEMNVSTLELGDSALYLCASSTPLEGQEGTEAFFGQGTRLTVV.